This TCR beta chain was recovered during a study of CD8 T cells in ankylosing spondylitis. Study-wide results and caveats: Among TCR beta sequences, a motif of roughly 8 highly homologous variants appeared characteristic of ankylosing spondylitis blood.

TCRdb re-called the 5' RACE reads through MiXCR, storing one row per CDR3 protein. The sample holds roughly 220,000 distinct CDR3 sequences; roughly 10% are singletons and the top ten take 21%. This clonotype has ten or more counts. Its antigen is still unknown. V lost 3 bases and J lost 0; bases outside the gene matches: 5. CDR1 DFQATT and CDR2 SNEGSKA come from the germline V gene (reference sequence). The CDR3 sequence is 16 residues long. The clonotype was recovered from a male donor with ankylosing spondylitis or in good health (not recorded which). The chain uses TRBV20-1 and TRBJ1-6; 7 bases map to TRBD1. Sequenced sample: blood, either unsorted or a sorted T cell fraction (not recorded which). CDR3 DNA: TGCAGTGCTAGTTTGGGACAGAGCTCCTATAATTCACCCCTCCACTTT. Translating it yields CSASLGQSSYNSPLHF.